Shown below are 7 T cell receptor beta chains from a single sample sequenced in a study of graft-versus-host responses after intestinal transplantation. For these TCRs, the target antigens are not known. TCRdb's copy holds only in-frame clones and misses some; the assay was immunoSEQ multiplex PCR. The sample consists of some 93,000 clones, about 91% of them appearing once. The sample in question was unstimulated CD8+ T cells sorted from spleen or lymph node cells, obtained before intestinal transplant. These receptors all come from a human donor who received an intestinal transplant.

V and J are TRBV19 and TRBJ2-3; D perhaps matches TRBD2 (6 bases). Trimming left V 5 bases short and J 6 bases short, with 15 bases between. In germline, CDR1 is LNHDA, CDR2 SQIVND (reference sequence). This CDR3 spans 14 amino acids. The CDR3: CASSLGTFQDTQYF. In DNA, the CDR3 is TGTGCCAGTAGTCTCGGGACTTTCCAGGATACGCAGTATTTT.

V usage is TRBV19 and J usage is TRBJ1-4; 8 bases are a match to TRBD1. The germline V gene encodes CDR1 LNHDA and CDR2 SQIVND (reference sequence). CDR3 length: 14 amino acids. With 5 bases clipped from V and 14 bases from J, the junction kept 13 bases outside the gene matches. The CDR3: CASSQNRGTISLFF. DNA of the CDR3: TGTGCCAGTAGTCAGAACAGGGGGACGATTTCCCTGTTTTTT.

The chain has TRBV5-6 and TRBJ1-2; D is unclear. This CDR3 spans 14 amino acids. CDR1 and CDR2 (germline): SGHDT, YYEEEE. V lost 0 bases and J 6 bases, leaving 12 bases between the germline ends. This chain's CDR3 is CASSLVPSINGYTF. The CDR3, as DNA: TGTGCCAGCAGCTTGGTACCTTCTATCAATGGCTACACCTTC.

This clone was seen only once. The chain carries TRBV7-2 and TRBJ2-7; D is unclear. V shed 5 bases and J shed 3 bases, with 11 bases lying between them. Per germline, CDR1 SGHTA and CDR2 FQGNSA. The CDR3 totals 13 residues. CDR3 residues: CASSSLLFYEQYF. The CDR3 nucleotides are TGTGCCAGCAGCAGCCTTCTATTCTACGAGCAGTACTTC.

The chain carries TRBV25-1 and TRBJ2-1; D might be TRBD2 (5 bases). CDR1 and CDR2 from the germline V gene are MGHDK and SYGVNS. CDR3 length equals 14 residues. V dropped 5 bases and J dropped 4 bases, with 12 bases sitting between them. The DNA for the CDR3 is TGTGCCAGCAGTATACTCCCGGGGTACAATGAGCAGTTCTTC. It translates to CASSILPGYNEQFF.

This chain connects TRBV9 to TRBJ2-5; 10 bases align to TRBD2. The germline V gene encodes CDR1 SGDLS and CDR2 YYNGEE. This CDR3 spans 15 amino acids. V was pared by 1 base and J by 5 bases, with 5 bases of the junction left unmatched. CDR3 in DNA: TGTGCCAGCAGCGTAACTAGCGGGATCGGGGAGACCCAGTACTTC. It is translated as CASSVTSGIGETQYF.

Only one count was recorded for this clone. V and J are TRBV7-8 and TRBJ2-3; TRBD2 agrees at 10 bases. Per germline, CDR1 SGHVS and CDR2 FQNEAQ. The CDR3 covers 17 residues. The junction had 10 bases not matched to a gene; V was cut back by 5 bases and J by 2 bases. CDR3 bases: TGTGCCAGCAGCCCCTCGCCTAGCGGGGGAACCACAGATACGCAGTATTTT. Amino acids: CASSPSPSGGTTDTQYF.